These T cell receptor beta chains were read from a single sample in a study of cytomegalovirus exposure and HLA in healthy donors. Some clones are missing from TCRdb's copy, which holds only in-frame ones; the method was immunoSEQ multiplex PCR. Of 150,000 to 200,000 clones listed, roughly 80% are singletons. Sequencing was carried out using PBMCs. These TCRs come from a young woman in good health and CMV-seronegative. CDR3s include the opening cysteine and the closing phenylalanine or tryptophan. A D gene is named only where the DNA matches it firmly.

D: NA
J: TRBJ2-1
V: TRBV5-1
CDR3: CASSFRETTYNEQFF
DNA: TGCGCCAGCAGCTTTCGAGAGACGACTTACAATGAGCAGTTCTTC

D: TRBD1
J: TRBJ2-7
V: TRBV29-1
CDR3: CSVGQGQGDHEQYF
DNA: TGCAGCGTTGGGCAGGGACAGGGTGACCACGAGCAGTACTTC

D: NA
J: TRBJ2-1
V: TRBV9
CDR3: CASSVVGLGGFPNEQFF
DNA: TGTGCCAGCAGCGTAGTGGGTCTGGGCGGGTTTCCCAATGAGCAGTTCTTC

D: NA
J: TRBJ2-7
V: TRBV2
CDR3: CASTPAPGAASYEQYF
DNA: TGTGCCAGCACCCCCGCCCCAGGGGCCGCGAGCTACGAGCAGTACTTC

D: TRBD1
J: TRBJ2-7
V: TRBV30
CDR3: CAWKGRDRPYEQYF
DNA: TGTGCCTGGAAGGGCCGGGACAGGCCCTACGAGCAGTACTTC

D: TRBD2
J: TRBJ2-7
V: TRBV16
CDR3: CASSQSRSSGSSYEQYF
DNA: TGTGCCAGCAGCCAATCAAGGTCTAGCGGTAGCTCCTACGAGCAGTACTTC

D: NA
J: TRBJ2-1
V: TRBV6-5
CDR3: CASSYQSRYNEQFF
DNA: TGTGCCAGCAGTTACCAGTCTCGATACAATGAGCAGTTCTTC

D: NA
J: TRBJ2-6
V: TRBV7-8
CDR3: CASSIINLSSGANVLTF
DNA: TGTGCCAGCAGCATTATAAATCTCAGCTCTGGGGCCAACGTCCTGACTTTC

D: NA
J: TRBJ1-1
V: TRBV4-3
CDR3: CASSLRGGTEAFF
DNA: TGCGCCAGCAGCCTCAGGGGAGGGACTGAAGCTTTCTTT

D: TRBD1
J: TRBJ1-4
V: TRBV14
CDR3: CASSQIQTGYDEKLFF
DNA: TGTGCCAGCAGCCAAATACAGACAGGGTATGATGAAAAACTGTTTTTT

D: NA
J: TRBJ1-1
V: TRBV14
CDR3: CASSQEWGVFTEAFF
DNA: TGTGCCAGCAGCCAAGAGTGGGGGGTTTTCACTGAAGCTTTCTTT

D: TRBD1
J: TRBJ1-5
V: TRBV6-1
CDR3: CASTRDRVNQPQHF
DNA: TGTGCCAGCACCAGGGACAGGGTCAATCAGCCCCAGCATTTT

D: TRBD1
J: TRBJ1-2
V: TRBV28
CDR3: CATLPGQLYGYTF
DNA: TGTGCCACCCTCCCGGGACAGCTCTATGGCTACACCTTC

D: NA
J: TRBJ2-3
V: TRBV15
CDR3: CATSLENTDTQYF
DNA: TGTGCCACCAGCCTCGAGAACACAGATACGCAGTATTTT

D: TRBD1
J: TRBJ1-2
V: TRBV28
CDR3: CASSSTGIHGYTF
DNA: TGTGCCAGCAGTTCGACAGGGATCCATGGCTACACCTTC

D: NA
J: TRBJ2-1
V: TRBV2
CDR3: CASRAHYNYDEQFF
DNA: TGTGCCAGCAGGGCCCACTATAACTACGATGAGCAGTTCTTC